What follows are 23 T cell receptor beta chains derived from one specimen sequenced in a study of human T cells and chemical hapten exposure. Time point reported: patch test 1, 2 weeks after DPC sensitization. Treatment described: therapeutic diphenylcyclopropenone sensitization with weekly scalp DPC. TCRdb re-analysed the RACE reads in MiXCR, keeping a single row per CDR3 protein. Of tens of thousands of distinct CDR3 sequences listed, under 12% are singletons. The sample consisted of whole blood, taken in connection with sensitization to the hapten diphenylcyclopropenone (DPC). These receptor sequences come from a man in his forties with alopecia areata. Some clones in this sample may be carry-over from other donors' samples.

V is TRBV30 and J is TRBJ1-2, with 9 bases that match TRBD1. CDR1 is GTSNPN, CDR2 SVGIG, per germline (reference sequence). The CDR3 has 14 residues. V lost 0 bases, J lost 7 bases, and 6 bases stayed unmatched. The CDR3 region is CAWSVTTGGVGYTF. CDR3 nucleotides: TGTGCCTGGAGTGTAACGACAGGGGGAGTTGGCTACACCTTC.

This clonotype was counted between two and nine times. This chain uses TRBV6-5 with TRBJ2-5; the match to TRBD1 covers 11 bases. CDR3 length: 15 amino acids. CDR1 MNHEY and CDR2 SVGAGI come from the germline V gene. The V segment lost 7 bases and the J segment 5 bases; nucleotides outside the gene matches: 9. DNA for the CDR3: TGTGCCAGCAATTCCCGACGGGACAGGGGGGAGACCCAGTACTTC. Its translation: CASNSRRDRGETQYF.

This clonotype appeared a few times. The gene calls are TRBV5-1 and TRBJ2-3; a weak D match, TRBD1 (6 bases). Per germline, CDR1 SGHRS and CDR2 YFSETQ. The CDR3 has 12 amino acids. V was cut by 2 bases and J by 5 bases, with 6 bases left in between. The CDR3 nucleotides read TGCGCCAGCAGCTTACAGGGAGATACGCAGTATTTT. As protein: CASSLQGDTQYF.

V and J are TRBV15 and TRBJ2-1; D is uncertain. Trimming shortened V by 4 bases and J by 8 bases, and 6 bases separated the two germline ends. The germline CDR1 and CDR2 sequences are LNHNV and YYDKDF (reference sequence). The CDR3 runs 11 residues. The CDR3 loop is CATSKGYEQFF. The CDR3 nucleotides read TGTGCCACCAGCAAAGGTTATGAGCAGTTCTTC.

This clonotype was counted a few times. This chain joins TRBV9 and TRBJ2-7; D is possibly TRBD1 or TRBD2 (5 bases each). The CDR3 is made up of 18 amino acids. Germline CDR1 SGDLS, CDR2 YYNGEE. The V end was cut by 1 base, the J end by 1 base, with 21 bases between. The CDR3 is CASSVPPSSGPFSYEQYV. CDR3 in DNA: TGTGCCAGCAGCGTACCGCCGTCTTCGGGGCCCTTTTCCTACGAGCAGTACGTC.

This sequence joins TRBV4-3 and TRBJ2-7, with D possibly being TRBD2 (5 bases). The ends were cut back, 4 bases at V and 6 bases at J, with 16 bases in the middle. Germline-derived CDR1 and CDR2 are LGHNA and YSLEER. The CDR3 length is 14 residues. In DNA, the CDR3 is TGCGCCAGCAGCCGCACGGACTCTCTATCCGAGCAGTACTTC. Translation: CASSRTDSLSEQYF.

This clonotype was found many times. The chain employs TRBV4-1 and TRBJ1-1; D not resolved. CDR3 length: 13 amino acids. The germline V and J ends were trimmed by 0 bases and 11 bases, with 13 bases remaining between them. Per the germline V gene, CDR1 is MGHRA and CDR2 is YSYEKL. The CDR3 bases are TGCGCCAGCAGCCAAGAGTTGGCGACATACGCTTTCTTT. It translates to CASSQELATYAFF.

This clonotype was seen only a few times. The chain is built from TRBV10-3 and TRBJ1-3, with a weak D call TRBD1 (5 bases). This CDR3 region has 16 residues. Germline V gives CDR1 ENHRY, CDR2 SYGVKD. Trimming removed 3 bases at V and 4 bases at J, with 16 bases between. The CDR3 sequence is CAISELSTQGGNTIYF. CDR3 in DNA: TGTGCCATCAGTGAACTCTCGACCCAGGGAGGAAACACCATATATTTT.

The rearrangement joins TRBV6-2 or TRBV6-3 to TRBJ1-1, with no clear D. CDR1 and CDR2 (germline): MNHEY, SVGEGT. V lost 6 bases and J lost 3, with 20 bases in between. This CDR3 comprises 16 residues. The CDR3 loop reads CASSRPSTAVDTEAFF. For the CDR3, the DNA is TGTGCCAGCAGCCGGCCTTCGACGGCGGTAGACACTGAAGCTTTCTTT.

In its sample, this clonotype was seen a few times. The chain combines TRBV12-3 or TRBV12-4 with TRBJ2-5; 7 nucleotides match TRBD1. This CDR3 has 14 residues. The V gene end was trimmed by 3 bases and the J gene end by 5 bases; junction bases not matched to a gene: 6. The CDR3, as DNA: TGTGCCAGCAGTTTTGACAGGGTTGGGGAGACCCAGTACTTC. As protein: CASSFDRVGETQYF.

The V gene is TRBV7-6, the J gene TRBJ2-1; 7 bases fit TRBD2. V trimming: 4 bases; J trimming: 1 base; junction bases outside the gene matches: 4. Germline assignment: CDR1 SGHVS and CDR2 FNYEAQ. This CDR3 has 15 amino acids. CDR3 nucleotide sequence: TGTGCCAGCAGCTCCCGACTAGCATCCTACAATGAGCAGTTCTTC. This gives the protein CASSSRLASYNEQFF. The complete variable domain, with remaining parts taken from reference TRBV7-6 and TRBJ2-1, reads GAGVSQSPRYKVTKRGQDVALRCDPISGHVSLYWYRQALGQGPEFLTYFNYEAQQDKSGLPNDRFSAERPEGSISTLTIQRTEQRDSAMYRCASSSRLASYNEQFFGPGTRLTVL.

This clonotype appeared many times. The chain uses TRBV7-2 and TRBJ1-5, with D uncertain. This CDR3 is 15 amino acids long. Trimming removed 1 base from V and 3 bases from J, with 10 bases in between. Germline V gene sequence: CDR1 SGHTA, CDR2 FQGNSA. CDR3 sequence: CASSLGLGFNQPQHF. The CDR3 coding sequence is TGTGCCAGCAGCTTAGGGCTAGGGTTCAATCAGCCCCAGCATTTT.

A few counts support this clonotype. The chain combines TRBV7-2 with TRBJ1-4; D is unclear. Germline assignment: CDR1 SGHTA and CDR2 FQGNSA. The ends were cut back, 2 bases at V and 4 bases at J, with 5 bases in the middle. The length of the CDR3 is 13 residues. This CDR3 is CASSLRHNEKLFF. The DNA for the CDR3 is TGTGCCAGCAGCTTACGGCATAATGAAAAACTGTTTTTT.

This clonotype was counted a few times. This sequence joins TRBV11-1 and TRBJ2-1; TRBD1 or TRBD2 may be the D gene (6 bases each). Germline-derived CDR1 and CDR2 are SGHAT and FQDESV (reference sequence). V dropped 5 bases and J dropped 7 bases, with 15 bases sitting between them. There are 14 residues in the CDR3. CDR3 residues: CASSLAEGGNEQFF. CDR3 nucleotide sequence: TGTGCCAGCAGCCTTGCAGAAGGGGGGAATGAGCAGTTCTTC.

The rearrangement links TRBV3-1 to TRBJ2-3, with D tentatively TRBD1 (6 bases). V was cut by 0 bases and J by 1 base, with 11 bases left in between. The CDR3 covers 16 residues. Germline V CDR1 and CDR2: LGHDT, YNNKEL (reference sequence). The CDR3 loop reads CASSQDQGGGTDTQYF. The CDR3 coding sequence is TGTGCCAGCAGCCAAGACCAAGGGGGTGGCACAGATACGCAGTATTTT.

J is TRBJ2-5 and V is TRBV29-1, with 7 bases lining up with TRBD2. CDR3 length: 12 amino acids. Germline trimming cut 4 bases from V and 4 bases from J; bases unmatched to any gene: 3. From germline, CDR1 is SQVTM and CDR2 ANQGSEA. The CDR3 nucleotides read TGCAGCGTTGGAGTAGCGGGAGAGACCCAGTACTTC. Protein sequence: CSVGVAGETQYF.

Ten or more counts support this clonotype. V is TRBV29-1 and J is TRBJ2-7, with D perhaps TRBD2 (5 bases). V shed 4 bases and J shed 6 bases, with 13 bases lying between them. CDR1 is SQVTM and CDR2 is ANQGSEA in the germline V gene. CDR3 size: 12 residues. The CDR3 reads CSVGSGYGEQYV. The CDR3 DNA sequence: TGCAGCGTTGGCTCGGGGTACGGCGAGCAGTACGTC.

V and J are TRBV24-1 and TRBJ2-3; tentative D call: TRBD1 (6 bases). This CDR3 is built from 14 residues. Germline V CDR1 and CDR2: KGHDR, SFDVKD. Trimming left V 3 bases short and J 5 bases short, with 11 bases between. This CDR3 reads CATSDAGELDTQYF. As DNA, the CDR3 is TGTGCCACCAGTGATGCAGGGGAGTTAGATACGCAGTATTTT.

This clonotype was seen repeatedly, ten times or more. V and J are TRBV29-1 and TRBJ1-2; 8 positions agree with TRBD1. Germline V gene sequence: CDR1 SQVTM, CDR2 ANQGSEA. V shed 1 base and J 5 bases; nucleotides not matched to a gene: 0. The CDR3 covers 12 residues. CDR3: CSVEGDRYGYTF. CDR3 DNA sequence: TGCAGCGTTGAAGGGGACAGGTATGGCTACACCTTC.

As to this clonotype: Being one base from a much bigger clone, this may be a read error. CDR3 protein: CGASPPLASYNEQFF. The CDR3 DNA is TGCGGTGCTAGCCCTCCACTAGCATCCTACAATGAGCAGTTCTTC. The J gene is TRBJ2-1, the V gene TRBV20-1, with D possibly matching TRBD2 (6 bases). There are 15 residues in the CDR3. The germline V gene encodes CDR1 DFQATT and CDR2 SNEGSKA (reference sequence).

This chain connects TRBV10-3 to TRBJ1-1; D gene unclear. The germline V gene has CDR1 ENHRY and CDR2 SYGVKD. V was pared by 8 bases and J by 0 bases, with 4 bases between. The CDR3 is 11 amino acids. The CDR3 nucleotides are TGTGCCATCGCCATGAACACTGAAGCTTTCTTT. This codes for CAIAMNTEAFF.

The chain employs TRBV29-1 and TRBJ2-5, with D maybe TRBD1 (6 bases). Germline CDR1 reads SQVTM; CDR2 reads ANQGSEA. The CDR3 runs 15 residues. V was cut by 7 bases and J by 5 bases, with 23 bases left in between. The CDR3 region is CSGTRDTRIGETQYF. The CDR3 DNA sequence: TGCAGCGGCACCCGGGACACACGAATAGGGGAGACCCAGTACTTC.

This clonotype has a handful of counts. This chain uses TRBV6-2 or TRBV6-3 with TRBJ2-3; D not resolved. This CDR3 comprises 13 residues. Germline V gene lookup returns CDR1 MNHEY and CDR2 SVGEGT. Trimming left V 6 bases short and J 2 bases short, with 9 bases between. The CDR3 sequence is CASSRRLTDTQYF. CDR3 bases: TGTGCCAGCAGCCGCCGACTCACAGATACGCAGTATTTT.